This T cell receptor beta chain is drawn from a study of blood T cell repertoires in COVID-19. Study summary: From T cells, B-cell-depleted T cells, or PBMCs came the material, which was cDNA or gDNA.

The CDR3 runs to 16 residues. Germline CDR1 reads LNHDA; CDR2 reads SQIVND (reference sequence). J lost 6 bases, V lost 2 bases, and 12 bases had no gene match. As originally analysed: From reference gene primer amplification, estimates of nucleated cell counts were derived. TCRdb keeps only in-frame clones here, not all; method: immunoSEQ multiplex PCR. V, J and clone size are those of that table, while D and trimming were read from the DNA. This table holds about 170,000 clones, over 80% found once. This receptor was taken from a man aged 30-40 years with COVID-19, enrolled during active disease. Sequenced input: peripheral blood. This chain uses TRBV19 with TRBJ2-7; TRBD1 aligns across 8 bases. The CDR3 sequence is CASSIRLDRTGIEQYF. CDR3 nucleotides: TGTGCCAGTAGTATAAGGCTCGATCGGACAGGGATCGAGCAGTACTTC. Based on the CDR3 plus reference TRBV19 and TRBJ2-7, the full variable domain is DGGITQSPKYLFRKEGQNVTLSCEQNLNHDAMYWYRQDPGQGLRLIYYSQIVNDFQKGDIAEGYSVSREKKESFPLTVTSAQKNPTAFYLCASSIRLDRTGIEQYFGPGTRLTVT.